This entry features one T cell receptor (beta chain) sequence. Its recognized antigen is unknown. The sample holds no much larger clone one base away, and base qualities are not on file. The data were obtained in a study of T cell changes during pregnancy in multiple sclerosis (dated by TCRdb to between 2019 and 2020). At the level of the whole study: The study examined how the T cell repertoire changed over the course of pregnancy in women with multiple sclerosis.

Library preparation was by the immunoSEQ multiplex PCR assay. This is the immuneACCESS table as TCRdb keeps it, with only in-frame sequences that have V and J called. A part of the clones is gone; compared with another copy, unresolved V genes explain less than half, and the rest is unexplained. Counted in this sample were about 77,000 clones; 89% of them appeared once. The ten largest clones represent approximately 2% of the sample. Sequencing used peripheral blood, obtained before pregnancy. The TCR comes from a female donor with multiple sclerosis, enrolled in a pregnancy study.

The CDR3 sequence is CASRMGLAGNNEQFF. The DNA is TGCGCCAGCAGGATGGGACTAGCGGGGAACAATGAGCAGTTCTTC. The receptor chain draws on TRBV4-1 and TRBJ2-1; TRBD2 lines up with 13 middle nucleotides. At the junction V is shortened by 6 bases and J by 5 bases; bases outside the gene matches: 4. For CDR1 and CDR2, the germline V gene lists MGHRA and YSYEKL. Reading from cysteine to phenylalanine, the CDR3 counts 15 amino acids. This entry keeps only the CDR3 DNA: 45 bases, framed from base 1.